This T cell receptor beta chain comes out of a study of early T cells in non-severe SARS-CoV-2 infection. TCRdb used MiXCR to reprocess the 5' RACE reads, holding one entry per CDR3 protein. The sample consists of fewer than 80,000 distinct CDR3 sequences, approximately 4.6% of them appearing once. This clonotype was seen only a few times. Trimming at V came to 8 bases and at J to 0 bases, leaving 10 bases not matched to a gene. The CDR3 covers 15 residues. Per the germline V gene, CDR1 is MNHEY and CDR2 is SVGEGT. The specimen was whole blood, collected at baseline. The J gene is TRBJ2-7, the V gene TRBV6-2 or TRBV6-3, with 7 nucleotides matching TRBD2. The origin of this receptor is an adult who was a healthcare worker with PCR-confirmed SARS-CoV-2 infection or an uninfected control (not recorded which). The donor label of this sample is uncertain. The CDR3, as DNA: TGTGCCAGCGTCTTGTCGGGGGGAAGCTCCTACGAGCAGTACTTC. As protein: CASVLSGGSSYEQYF.